This TCR beta chain was sequenced during a study of cytomegalovirus exposure and HLA in healthy donors. With 60 Vbeta and 13 Jbeta primers, the PCR was carried out. Original analysis: Later analysis identified tens of millions of unique TCR beta chains, around 10 million shared. Profiled with immunoSEQ multiplex PCR; TCRdb holds only in-frame clones, not every one. That table gives V, J and clone size, and the DNA gave D and trimming. Of 140,000 or so clones detected, 80% to 90% appear once; the ten largest clones hold about 4.3%. The TCR sequence derives from a woman in her forties in good health and CMV-seropositive. Input material: PBMCs.

Here the CDR3 reads CASRAGNSYEQYF. The CDR3 nucleotides are TGTGCCAGCAGGGCGGGAAACTCCTACGAGCAGTACTTC. V and J are TRBV5-4 and TRBJ2-7, with TRBD2 as a possible D gene (6 bases). V was pared by 5 bases and J by 0 bases, with 9 bases between. This CDR3 is 13 amino acids long. CDR1 is SGHNT and CDR2 is YYREEE in the germline V gene (reference sequence).